Listed here are 14 T cell receptor beta chains from one sample, sequenced in a study of shared clonotypes between healthy human individuals. Clones were read by immunoSEQ multiplex PCR, and TCRdb kept only the in-frame ones, dropping some. Of around 600,000 clones in the sample, roughly 98% were seen once. CD45RO-negative, CCR7-positively selected cells formed the naive CD8 fraction, excluding terminally differentiated effector memory CD45RA+ cells. The specimen sequenced was naive CD8+ T cells sorted from blood. These receptors were taken from a man under 40 in good health.

A note on this clone: Other DNA sequences in the sample encode the same CDR3. The V call is TRBV6-5, the J call TRBJ2-1, with D perhaps TRBD2 (5 bases). Germline lookup yields CDR1 MNHEY and CDR2 SVGAGI. CDR3 size: 16 residues. Trimming shortened V by 0 bases and J by 0 bases, and 9 bases separated the two germline ends. As DNA, the CDR3 is TGTGCCAGCAGTTACTCGAGAGGGAGCTCCTACAATGAGCAGTTCTTC. Translation gives CASSYSRGSSYNEQFF.

V gene TRBV6-1 combines with J gene TRBJ2-7; the match to TRBD2 covers 10 bases. V lost 11 bases, J lost 4 bases, and 14 bases stayed unmatched. The CDR3 extends over 15 amino acids. Germline CDR1 and CDR2: MNHNS and SASEGT. This CDR3 is CAARGQSGRAYEQYF. The CDR3 region has the DNA TGTGCCGCGAGGGGACAGAGCGGGAGGGCTTACGAGCAGTACTTC.

The rearrangement joins TRBV12-5 to TRBJ2-3; D is ambiguous. The CDR3 extends over 13 amino acids. The germline CDR1 and CDR2 sequences are LGHNT and FRNRAP. Trimming took 6 bases from V and 6 from J, leaving 13 bases between them. The DNA of the CDR3 is TGTGCTAGTGGCCTAACACGTTCCGATACGCAGTATTTT. This codes for CASGLTRSDTQYF.

The gene calls are TRBV5-6 and TRBJ2-7; a possible D gene is TRBD2 (6 bases). This CDR3 region has 14 residues. Germline-derived CDR1 and CDR2 are SGHDT and YYEEEE. Trimming stripped 7 bases from V and 0 bases from J, with 14 bases between. The CDR3 bases are TGTGCCAGCTGCAATAGCGGAAGCTCCTACGAGCAGTACTTC. Its protein is CASCNSGSSYEQYF.

The chain links TRBV2 to TRBJ2-6, with 9 bases identical to TRBD1. Germline loops: CDR1 SNHLY, CDR2 FYNNEI. The CDR3 runs to 17 residues. Germline trimming cut 6 bases from V and 0 bases from J; bases unmatched to any gene: 6. The CDR3 sequence is CASRAGTGYSGANVLTF. CDR3 coding DNA: TGTGCCAGCAGGGCCGGGACAGGGTACTCTGGGGCCAACGTCCTGACTTTC.

The J gene is TRBJ2-5, the V gene TRBV4-1; D possibly uses TRBD1 or TRBD2 (5 bases each). Trimming stripped 0 bases from V and 2 bases from J, with 10 bases between. CDR1 and CDR2 from the germline V gene are MGHRA and YSYEKL. The CDR3 contains 15 residues. In nucleotides, the CDR3 is TGCGCCAGCAGCCAAGACGGGGCCGAGCAAGAGACCCAGTACTTC. It yields the protein CASSQDGAEQETQYF.

The chain joins TRBV30 to TRBJ2-7; maybe TRBD2 (6 bases). Germline values: CDR1 GTSNPN, CDR2 SVGIG (reference sequence). The CDR3 consists of 13 residues. With 3 bases removed from V and 0 bases from J, the gap between germline ends came to 9 bases. CDR3 sequence: CAWRSGSSYEQYF. The CDR3 region has the DNA TGTGCCTGGAGGAGCGGGTCCTCCTACGAGCAGTACTTC.

The rearrangement links TRBV7-9 to TRBJ1-1; TRBD1 matches 7 bases. There are 13 residues in the CDR3. Looked up from germline, CDR1 is SEHNR and CDR2 is FQNEAQ (reference sequence). Losses at the gene ends were 4 bases for V and 7 bases for J; bases not matched to a gene: 6. CDR3: CASSSRDSSEAFF. The CDR3 DNA reads TGTGCCAGCAGCTCCCGGGACAGCAGTGAAGCTTTCTTT.

The chain is built from TRBV27 and TRBJ2-7, with D perhaps TRBD2 (6 bases). Germline V gives CDR1 MNHEY, CDR2 SMNVEV (reference sequence). The CDR3 sequence is 13 residues long. The germline V and J ends were trimmed by 4 bases and 5 bases, with 12 bases remaining between them. In DNA, the CDR3 is TGTGCCAGCAGTTCTCGGGGGATGCACGAGCAGTACTTC. As protein: CASSSRGMHEQYF.

The chain joins TRBV5-6 to TRBJ1-2; D ambiguous. The germline V gene encodes CDR1 SGHDT and CDR2 YYEEEE. The ends were cut back, 4 bases at V and 7 bases at J, with 20 bases in the middle. This CDR3 contains 15 residues. The CDR3 here is CASSPVYQIGFGYTF. DNA of the CDR3: TGTGCCAGCAGCCCAGTATATCAGATTGGCTTTGGCTACACCTTC.

The chain is built from TRBV19 and TRBJ2-5, with D possibly matching TRBD1 (5 bases). Trimming removed 5 bases at V and 5 bases at J, with 18 bases between. This CDR3 comprises 15 residues. CDR1 and CDR2 (germline): LNHDA, SQIVND (reference sequence). The CDR3 loop is CASSFQMGQDETQYF. The CDR3, as DNA: TGTGCCAGTAGTTTCCAAATGGGGCAGGACGAGACCCAGTACTTC.

The chain couples TRBV6-5 to TRBJ2-7; possible D gene TRBD1, 5 bases. Germline V gene lookup returns CDR1 MNHEY and CDR2 SVGAGI. Trimming removed 6 bases from V and 1 base from J, with 13 bases in between. This CDR3 comprises 14 residues. CDR3 residues: CASRPQTASYEQYF. The CDR3 bases are TGTGCCAGCAGACCTCAGACAGCATCCTACGAGCAGTACTTC.

This clone showed up just a few times. The sample has other DNA sequences that encode this CDR3 too. Written as DNA, the CDR3 is TGTGCCACCAGCAGAGACCAGGGGAGCAATCAGCCCCAGCATTTT. It translates to CATSRDQGSNQPQHF. V and J are TRBV15 and TRBJ1-5; perhaps TRBD1 as D (6 bases). Trimming took 0 bases from V and 1 from J, leaving 7 bases between them. This CDR3 has 15 amino acids. The germline V gene has CDR1 LNHNV and CDR2 YYDKDF (reference sequence).

The V gene is TRBV7-9, the J gene TRBJ1-2; D is perhaps TRBD1 (5 bases). The CDR3 spans 16 residues. Germline V gives CDR1 SEHNR, CDR2 FQNEAQ (reference sequence). V was cut by 9 bases and J by 2 bases, with 22 bases left in between. For the CDR3, the DNA is TGTGCCAGACAGCCCCTTCGGGACGGAAAAAACTATGGCTACACCTTC. Amino acids: CARQPLRDGKNYGYTF. The entire variable domain, with the rest obtained from reference TRBV7-9 and TRBJ1-2, is as follows: DTGVSQNPRHKITKRGQNVTFRCDPISEHNRLYWYRQTLGQGPEFLTYFQNEAQLEKSRLLSDRFSAERPKGSFSTLEIQRTEQGDSAMYLCARQPLRDGKNYGYTFGSGTRLTVV.